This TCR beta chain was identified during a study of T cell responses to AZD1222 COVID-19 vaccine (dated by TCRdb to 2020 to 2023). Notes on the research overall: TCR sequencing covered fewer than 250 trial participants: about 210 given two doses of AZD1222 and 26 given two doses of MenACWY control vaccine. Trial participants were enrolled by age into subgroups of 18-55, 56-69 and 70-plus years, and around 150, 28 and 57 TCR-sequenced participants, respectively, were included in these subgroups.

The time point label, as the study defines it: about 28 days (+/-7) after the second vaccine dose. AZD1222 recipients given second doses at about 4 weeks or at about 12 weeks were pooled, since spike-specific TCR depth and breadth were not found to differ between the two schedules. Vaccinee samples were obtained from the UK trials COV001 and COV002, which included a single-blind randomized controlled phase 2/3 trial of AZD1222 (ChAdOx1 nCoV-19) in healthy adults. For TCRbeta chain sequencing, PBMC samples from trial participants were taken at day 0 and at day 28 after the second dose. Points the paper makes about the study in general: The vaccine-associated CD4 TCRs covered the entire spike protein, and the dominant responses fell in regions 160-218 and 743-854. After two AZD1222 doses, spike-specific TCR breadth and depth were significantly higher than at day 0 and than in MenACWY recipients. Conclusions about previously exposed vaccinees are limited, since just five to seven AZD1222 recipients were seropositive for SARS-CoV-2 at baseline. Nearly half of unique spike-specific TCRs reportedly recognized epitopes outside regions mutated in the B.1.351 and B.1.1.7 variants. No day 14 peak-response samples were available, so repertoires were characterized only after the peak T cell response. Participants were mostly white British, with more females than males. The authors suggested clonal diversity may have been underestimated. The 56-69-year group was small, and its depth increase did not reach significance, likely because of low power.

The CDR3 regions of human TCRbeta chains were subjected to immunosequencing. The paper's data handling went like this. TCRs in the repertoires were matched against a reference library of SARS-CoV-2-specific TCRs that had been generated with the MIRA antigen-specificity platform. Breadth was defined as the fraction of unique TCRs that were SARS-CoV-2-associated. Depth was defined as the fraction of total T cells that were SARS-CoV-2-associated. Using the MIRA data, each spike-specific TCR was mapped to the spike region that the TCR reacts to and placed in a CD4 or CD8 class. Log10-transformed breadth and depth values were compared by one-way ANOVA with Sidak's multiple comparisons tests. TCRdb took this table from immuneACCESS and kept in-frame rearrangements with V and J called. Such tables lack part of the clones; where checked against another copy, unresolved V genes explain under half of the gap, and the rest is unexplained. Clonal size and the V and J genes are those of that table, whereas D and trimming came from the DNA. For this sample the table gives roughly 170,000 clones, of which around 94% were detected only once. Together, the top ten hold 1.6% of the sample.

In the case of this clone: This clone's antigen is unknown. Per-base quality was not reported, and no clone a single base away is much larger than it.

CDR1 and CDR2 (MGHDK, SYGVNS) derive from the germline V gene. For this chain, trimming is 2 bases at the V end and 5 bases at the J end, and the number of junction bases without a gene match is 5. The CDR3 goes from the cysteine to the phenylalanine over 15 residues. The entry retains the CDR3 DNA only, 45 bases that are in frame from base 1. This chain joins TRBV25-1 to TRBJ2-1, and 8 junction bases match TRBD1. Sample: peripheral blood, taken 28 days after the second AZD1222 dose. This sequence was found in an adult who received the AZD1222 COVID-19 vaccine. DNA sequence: TGTGCCAGCAGTGAAGGCGGGACAGGCAACAATGAGCAGTTCTTC. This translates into CASSEGGTGNNEQFF.